These 17 T cell receptor beta chains were all obtained from the same sample, sequenced in a study of neurological immune-mediated disorders. TCRdb processed the 5' RACE reads anew with MiXCR; each CDR3 protein has one entry. The sample holds 15,000 to 20,000 distinct CDR3 sequences, around 11% seen once. The source material was CD8+ T cells from blood. The origin of the receptors is a woman in her fifties or sixties in good health.

This clonotype was seen many times. The CDR3 protein is CASSPTGREEKLFF. CDR3 DNA: TGTGCCAGCAGCCCCACCGGACGGGAAGAAAAACTGTTTTTT. The gene calls are TRBV6-2 or TRBV6-3 and TRBJ1-4, with D hard to call. Trimming took 6 bases from V and 8 from J, leaving 16 bases between them. The CDR3 totals 14 residues. Germline lookup yields CDR1 MNHEY and CDR2 SVGEGT.

This sequence joins TRBV29-1 and TRBJ1-1, with D uncertain. CDR3 size: 12 residues. Between the trimmed V and J ends, which lost 6 bases and 3 bases, there was a span of 11 bases. Per germline, CDR1 SQVTM and CDR2 ANQGSEA. The CDR3 loop reads CSVRTLHTEAFF. CDR3 nucleotides: TGCAGCGTCCGGACCCTCCACACTGAAGCTTTCTTT.

This clonotype has at least ten counts. This chain uses TRBV5-1 with TRBJ2-7; TRBD1 aligns across 7 bases. Germline assignment: CDR1 SGHRS and CDR2 YFSETQ. There are 15 residues in the CDR3. J was trimmed by 2 bases and V by 2 bases; bases with no gene match: 7. Here the CDR3 DNA reads TGCGCCAGCAGCTTTCGACAGGGATCGGCCTACGAGCAGTACTTC. Encoded protein: CASSFRQGSAYEQYF. Combining the CDR3 with reference TRBV5-1 and TRBJ2-7 gives the whole variable domain KAGVTQTPRYLIKTRGQQVTLSCSPISGHRSVSWYQQTPGQGLQFLFEYFSETQRNKGNFPGRFSGRQFSNSRSEMNVSTLELGDSALYLCASSFRQGSAYEQYFGPGTRLTVT.

This clonotype has at least ten counts. J is TRBJ2-2 and V is TRBV19; D is undetermined. The CDR3 has 14 residues. With 5 bases removed from V and 4 bases from J, the gap between germline ends came to 11 bases. Germline V gene lookup returns CDR1 LNHDA and CDR2 SQIVND (reference sequence). For the CDR3, the DNA is TGTGCCAGTAGTGAAGGAAGGGTCACCGGGGAGCTGTTTTTT. Its translation is CASSEGRVTGELFF.

This clonotype came up many times. The chain has TRBV24-1 and TRBJ2-1; tentatively, D is TRBD2 (5 bases). The CDR3 is made up of 14 amino acids. Trimming took 7 bases from V and 6 from J, leaving 15 bases between them. The germline V gene has CDR1 KGHDR and CDR2 SFDVKD. The CDR3 DNA is TGTGCCACCAGCGGGGTACGTGCCTCCAATGAGCAGTTCTTC. It codes for CATSGVRASNEQFF.

In its sample, this clonotype was seen many times. This chain links TRBV7-3 with TRBJ1-3; TRBD1 aligns across 7 bases. This CDR3 has 17 residues. J gave up 0 bases and V 2 bases, and 7 bases lay outside the gene matches. In germline, CDR1 is SGHTA, CDR2 FQGTGA. CDR3 DNA: TGTGCCAGCAGCTTACCCCAGGGGGGGACCTCTGGAAACACCATATATTTT. It encodes CASSLPQGGTSGNTIYF.

In this sample, this clonotype turned up many times. The gene calls are TRBV27 and TRBJ2-7; 7 positions agree with TRBD2. Germline V lookup: CDR1 MNHEY, CDR2 SMNVEV (reference sequence). The CDR3 contains 13 residues. V shed 5 bases, J shed 5 bases, and the junction held 6 bases outside the gene matches. The CDR3 is CASSLKGLNEQYF. The CDR3 coding sequence is TGTGCCAGCAGTCTAAAGGGACTAAACGAGCAGTACTTC.

This clonotype was picked up many times. This sequence joins TRBV29-1 and TRBJ2-7; 9 bases fit TRBD1. The CDR3 has 12 amino acids. The V gene end was trimmed by 4 bases and the J gene end by 4 bases; junction bases not matched to a gene: 2. Germline CDR1 reads SQVTM; CDR2 reads ANQGSEA. CDR3 coding DNA: TGCAGCGTTGGGGGACAGGGTTACGAGCAGTACTTC. This gives the protein CSVGGQGYEQYF.

Ten or more counts support this clonotype. One base away lies a much larger clone, so this may be a sequencing read error. The gene calls are TRBV7-9 and TRBJ2-7; D possibly corresponds to TRBD1 (6 bases). CDR1 is SEHNR, CDR2 FQNEAQ, per germline (reference sequence). V dropped 2 bases and J dropped 7 bases, with 18 bases sitting between them. CDR3 size: 15 residues. The CDR3 coding sequence is TGTGCCAGCAGCTTATGGGCAGGGGAGACGTGGGAGCAGTACTTC. It is translated as CASSLWAGETWEQYF.

The sample holds many counts of this clonotype. The chain carries TRBV9 and TRBJ2-7; D might be TRBD1 or TRBD2, each matching 5 bases. Between the trimmed V and J ends, which lost 3 bases and 0 bases, there was a span of 16 bases. CDR1 is SGDLS, CDR2 YYNGEE, per germline. The length of the CDR3 is 16 residues. The CDR3 bases are TGTGCCAGCAGCGACCCCCGGGACCAGAGCTCCTACGAGCAGTACTTC. As protein: CASSDPRDQSSYEQYF.

This clonotype appeared many times. The rearrangement links TRBV5-1 to TRBJ1-2; D remains ambiguous. Per the germline V gene, CDR1 is SGHRS and CDR2 is YFSETQ. V lost 3 bases and J 2 bases, leaving 14 bases between the germline ends. The CDR3 sequence is 15 residues long. The DNA for the CDR3 is TGCGCCAGCAGCTCGGACGGACGCGCCAACTATGGCTACACCTTC. Translation gives CASSSDGRANYGYTF.

The sample holds many counts of this clonotype. This chain links TRBV4-1 with TRBJ2-2, with D tentatively TRBD1 (6 bases). The V gene lost 2 bases and the J gene lost 1 base, with 17 bases spanning the gap. Germline values: CDR1 MGHRA, CDR2 YSYEKL. The CDR3 length is 18 residues. The CDR3 spells CASSQTGSTGLNTGELFF. CDR3 nucleotides: TGCGCCAGCAGCCAAACCGGATCTACAGGGCTGAACACCGGGGAGCTGTTTTTT.

This clonotype was counted many times. The rearrangement uses TRBV19 and TRBJ2-1; 8 nucleotides line up with TRBD2. This CDR3 is 13 amino acids long. The V gene end was trimmed by 1 base and the J gene end by 9 bases; junction bases not matched to a gene: 2. The germline CDR1 and CDR2 sequences are LNHDA and SQIVND (reference sequence). The CDR3 DNA reads as TGTGCCAGTAGTATAGGGACTAGCCCTGAGCAGTTCTTC. It encodes CASSIGTSPEQFF.

This clonotype showed up many times. The gene calls are TRBV7-6 and TRBJ2-2; 7 positions match TRBD1. The CDR3 runs to 14 residues. The germline CDR1 and CDR2 sequences are SGHVS and FNYEAQ. V was clipped by 10 bases and J by 0 bases; unmatched bases: 5. CDR3 sequence (DNA): TGTGCCACTGGACAGGAGACGAACACCGGGGAGCTGTTTTTT. Its protein is CATGQETNTGELFF. Using reference TRBV7-6 and TRBJ2-2 for the parts outside the CDR3, the full variable domain is GAGVSQSPRYKVTKRGQDVALRCDPISGHVSLYWYRQALGQGPEFLTYFNYEAQQDKSGLPNDRFSAERPEGSISTLTIQRTEQRDSAMYRCATGQETNTGELFFGEGSRLTVL.

This clonotype was observed at least ten times. This sequence joins TRBV28 and TRBJ2-7; TRBD1 might be the D (5 bases). Germline V gene data show CDR1 as MDHEN and CDR2 as SYDVKM. This CDR3 region has 16 residues. V lost 4 bases and J 2 bases, leaving 18 bases between the germline ends. The CDR3 sequence is CASSSPGFPPTYEQYF. The DNA for the CDR3 is TGTGCCAGCAGTTCTCCAGGGTTTCCACCTACCTACGAGCAGTACTTC.

Ten or more counts support this clonotype. The chain has TRBV9 and TRBJ1-2; the D gene is possibly TRBD1 (6 bases). This CDR3 region has 18 residues. Germline loops: CDR1 SGDLS, CDR2 YYNGEE. V was clipped by 4 bases and J by 1 base, with 23 bases between them. The CDR3 sequence: CASSPPTGGRPNNYGYTF. The CDR3 DNA is TGTGCCAGCAGCCCCCCCACTGGGGGCCGACCGAATAACTATGGCTACACCTTC.

V and J are TRBV10-3 and TRBJ1-5; a possible D gene is TRBD1 (5 bases). Germline CDR1 and CDR2: ENHRY and SYGVKD. The CDR3 runs to 15 residues. V shed 5 bases and J shed 1 base, with 12 bases lying between them. The CDR3 DNA reads as TGTGCCATCAGTCCAGGGAAAACAAGCAATCAGCCCCAGCATTTT. Translated: CAISPGKTSNQPQHF.